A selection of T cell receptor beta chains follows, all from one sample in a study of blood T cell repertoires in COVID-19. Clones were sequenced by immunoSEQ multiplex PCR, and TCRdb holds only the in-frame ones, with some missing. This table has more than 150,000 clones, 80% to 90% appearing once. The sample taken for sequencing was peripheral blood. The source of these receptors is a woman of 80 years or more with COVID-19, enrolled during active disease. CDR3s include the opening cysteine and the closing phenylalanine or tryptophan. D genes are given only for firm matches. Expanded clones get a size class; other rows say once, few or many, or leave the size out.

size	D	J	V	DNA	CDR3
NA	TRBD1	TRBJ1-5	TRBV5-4	TGTGCCAGCAGCCAAGACAGGGATCAGCCCCAGCATTTT	CASSQDRDQPQHF
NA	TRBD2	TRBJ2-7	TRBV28	TGTGCCAGCAGTGGCCTGACTAGCGAGTCTTCCCGAGGGACCTACGAGCAGTACTTC	CASSGLTSESSRGTYEQYF
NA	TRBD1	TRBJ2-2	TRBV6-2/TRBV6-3	TGTGCCAGCAGTTCTACGACAGGGGTGGCCGGGGAGCTGTTTTTT	CASSSTTGVAGELFF
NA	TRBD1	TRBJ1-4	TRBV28	TGTGCCAGCAGATCACCCACAGGACAGGGCAATAATGAAAAACTGTTTTTT	CASRSPTGQGNNEKLFF
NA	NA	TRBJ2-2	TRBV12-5	TGTGCTAGTGGAAAGGGACTGACCGGGGAGCTGTTTTTT	CASGKGLTGELFF
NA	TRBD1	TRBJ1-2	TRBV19	TGTGCCAGTAATCCGGGACAGGGGGCGCCTGGCTACACCTTC	CASNPGQGAPGYTF
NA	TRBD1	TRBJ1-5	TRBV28	TGTGCCAGCAGTTTTGGGGACAGGGACAATCAGCCCCAGCATTTT	CASSFGDRDNQPQHF
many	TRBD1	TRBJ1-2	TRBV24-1	TGTGCCACCAGTGACCCTGGACAGGGCGGAATTGATGGCTACACCTTC	CATSDPGQGGIDGYTF
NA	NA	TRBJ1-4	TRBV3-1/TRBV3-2	TGTGCCAGCAGCCAAGATCTTTCCCGTGAAAAACTGTTTTTT	CASSQDLSREKLFF
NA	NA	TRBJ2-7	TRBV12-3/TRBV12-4	TGTGCCAGCAGGGGGGGGGCCGGCGAGCAGTACTTC	CASRGGAGEQYF
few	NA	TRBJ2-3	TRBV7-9	TGTGCCAGCAGCTTAGGAGTAGAAGATACGCAGTATTTT	CASSLGVEDTQYF
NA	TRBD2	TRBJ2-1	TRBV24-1	TGTGCCACCAGTGATGATTCTAGCGGGGGTGAGAATGAGCAGTTCTTC	CATSDDSSGGENEQFF
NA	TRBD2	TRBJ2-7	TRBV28	TGTGCCAGCAGGCGTCCGGGACTAGCGGGAGTAGGAGGATACTTC	CASRRPGLAGVGGYF
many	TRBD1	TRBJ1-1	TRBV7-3	TGTGCCAGCAGCGAGACAGGGATAACTGAAGCTTTCTTT	CASSETGITEAFF
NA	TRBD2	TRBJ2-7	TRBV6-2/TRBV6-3	TGTGCCAGCAGTTACACTAGCGTTTACGAGCAGTACTTC	CASSYTSVYEQYF
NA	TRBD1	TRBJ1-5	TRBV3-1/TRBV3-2	TGTGCCAGCAGCCAAGGATTTTCAGGGGGCTTGGATCAGCCCCAGCATTTT	CASSQGFSGGLDQPQHF
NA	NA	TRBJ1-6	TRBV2	TGTGCCAGCACGGGAGAAGTACATTCACCCCTCCACTTT	CASTGEVHSPLHF
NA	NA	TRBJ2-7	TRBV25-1	TGTGCCAGCCGGGACTTCTACGAGCAGTACTTC	CASRDFYEQYF
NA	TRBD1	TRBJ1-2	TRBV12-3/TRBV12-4	TGTGCCAGCACCGGGGACAGAGGATATGGCTACACCTTC	CASTGDRGYGYTF
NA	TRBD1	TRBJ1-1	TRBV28	TGTGCCAGCAGAACTATCCTCCGGGACAGAGTTTTGAACACTGAAGCTTTCTTT	CASRTILRDRVLNTEAFF
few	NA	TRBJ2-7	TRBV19	TGTGCCAGTAGTCCGAAAGTCGGACTCGCCTACTACGAGCAGTACTTC	CASSPKVGLAYYEQYF
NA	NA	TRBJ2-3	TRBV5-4	TGTGCGGGTGGGCGAGATACGCAGTATTTT	CAGGRDTQYF
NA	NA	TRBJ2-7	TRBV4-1	TGCGCCAGCAGCCAAGATCGCCAGGGCTCCTACGAGCAGTACTTC	CASSQDRQGSYEQYF
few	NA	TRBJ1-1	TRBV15	TGTGCCACCAGCGGCCAGGGAGCTTTCTTT	CATSGQGAFF
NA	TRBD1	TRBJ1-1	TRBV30	TGTGCCTGGAGTTCGGGACAGGGGCCCACTGAAGCTTTCTTT	CAWSSGQGPTEAFF
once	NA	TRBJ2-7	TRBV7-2	TGTGCCAGCAGCTTAGATCAACGACAGGCGACCTGGGAGCAGTACTTC	CASSLDQRQATWEQYF
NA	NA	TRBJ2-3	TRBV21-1	TGTGCCAGCAGCAAAGTCGAGGGCACCACAGATACGCAGTATTTT	CASSKVEGTTDTQYF
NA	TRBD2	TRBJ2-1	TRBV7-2	TGTGCCAGCCCTCCCGGGACTAGCGGGGGATTTGAGCAGTTCTTC	CASPPGTSGGFEQFF
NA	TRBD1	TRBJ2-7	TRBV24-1	TGTGCCACCAGTGATGGGGACAGAGACTACGAGCAGTACTTC	CATSDGDRDYEQYF
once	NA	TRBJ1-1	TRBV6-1	TGTGCCAGCAGTGAAGCGCTTCGACAGCGGAACACTGAAGCTTTCTTT	CASSEALRQRNTEAFF
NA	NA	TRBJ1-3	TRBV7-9	TGTGCCAGCAGCTTAGTGGGCAGCTACTCTGGAAACACCATATATTTT	CASSLVGSYSGNTIYF
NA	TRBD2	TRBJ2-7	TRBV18	TGTGCCAGCTCACATACTAGCGGTGCTTCCTACGAGCAGTACTTC	CASSHTSGASYEQYF
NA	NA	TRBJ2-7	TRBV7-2	TGTGCCAGCAGCTTGGTAGCGGCTTACGAGCAGTACTTC	CASSLVAAYEQYF
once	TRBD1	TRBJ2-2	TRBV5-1	TGCGCCAGCAGCAGCTTACAGGGGTCCGGGGAGCTGTTTTTT	CASSSLQGSGELFF
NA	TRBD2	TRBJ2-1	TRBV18	TGTGCCAGCTCACCTCTAGCGGGGGGGCTCAATGAGCAGTTCTTC	CASSPLAGGLNEQFF
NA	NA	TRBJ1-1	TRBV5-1	TGCGCCAGCAGCTTGGACCAGGGGTACACTGAAGCTTTCTTT	CASSLDQGYTEAFF
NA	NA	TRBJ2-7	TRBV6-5	TGTGCCAGCAGTTACTACCGAGGAGGCGAGCAGTACTTC	CASSYYRGGEQYF
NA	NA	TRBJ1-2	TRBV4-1	TGCGCCAGCAGCCCAGAAGAAGGGAGGGCTCGGGGCTACACCTTC	CASSPEEGRARGYTF
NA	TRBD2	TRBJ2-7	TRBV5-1	TGCGCCAGCAGCTTGGAGCTAGCGGCCTCCTACGAGCAGTACTTC	CASSLELAASYEQYF
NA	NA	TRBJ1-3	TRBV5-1	TGCGCCAGCAGCTTGTCCCCGGGGTCCGGAAACACCATATATTTT	CASSLSPGSGNTIYF
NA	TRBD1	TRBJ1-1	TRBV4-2	TGTGCCAGCAGCCAAGAAGTATTGGTGGTAGGGGGCATACCTGAAGCTTTCTTT	CASSQEVLVVGGIPEAFF
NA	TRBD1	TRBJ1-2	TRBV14	TGTGCCAGCAGCCAAGGCTTCGGGACAGGAAATATTTTTAACTATGGCTACACCTTC	CASSQGFGTGNIFNYGYTF
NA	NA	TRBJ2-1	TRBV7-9	TGTGCCAGCAGCTTAGAAATAGCCTACAATGAGCAGTTCTTC	CASSLEIAYNEQFF
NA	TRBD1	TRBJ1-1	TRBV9	TGTGCCAGCAGCGTTACCAGGGGGTATTCTGAAGCTTTCTTT	CASSVTRGYSEAFF
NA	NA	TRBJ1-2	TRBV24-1	TGTGCCACCAGTGATTTTGAGTCAACGGGTGGCTACACCTTC	CATSDFESTGGYTF
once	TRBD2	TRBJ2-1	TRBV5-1	TGCGCCAGCAGCTTGGCCCGGACTAGCGGGAGTAATGAGCAGTTCTTC	CASSLARTSGSNEQFF
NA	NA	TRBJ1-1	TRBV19	TGTGCCAGTAGACCGACCGGGCCCGGGGTTGAAGCTTTCTTT	CASRPTGPGVEAFF
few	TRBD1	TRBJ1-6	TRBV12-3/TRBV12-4	TGTGCCAGCAGTTTCCAGGGGGGTTCACCCCTCCACTTT	CASSFQGGSPLHF